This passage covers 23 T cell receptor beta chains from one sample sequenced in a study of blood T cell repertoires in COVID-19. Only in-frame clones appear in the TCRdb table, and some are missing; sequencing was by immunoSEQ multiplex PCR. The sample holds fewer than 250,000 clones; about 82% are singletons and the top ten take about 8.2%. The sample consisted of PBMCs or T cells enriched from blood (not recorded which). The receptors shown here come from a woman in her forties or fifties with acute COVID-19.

CDR3 amino acids: CASSLERGLGEQYF. DNA of the CDR3: TGCGCCAGCAGCTTGGAGAGGGGGTTAGGGGAGCAGTACTTC. The chain links TRBV5-1 to TRBJ2-7, with a tentative D call TRBD1 (6 bases). Germline-derived CDR1 and CDR2 are SGHRS and YFSETQ. The CDR3 contains 14 residues. Trimming removed 0 bases at V and 7 bases at J, with 14 bases between.

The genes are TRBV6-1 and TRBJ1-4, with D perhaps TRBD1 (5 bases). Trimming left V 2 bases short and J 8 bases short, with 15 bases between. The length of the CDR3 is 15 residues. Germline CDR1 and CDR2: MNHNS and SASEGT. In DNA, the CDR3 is TGTGCCAGCAGTGAAACTCCGGGGACTGGGGAAAAACTGTTTTTT. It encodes CASSETPGTGEKLFF.

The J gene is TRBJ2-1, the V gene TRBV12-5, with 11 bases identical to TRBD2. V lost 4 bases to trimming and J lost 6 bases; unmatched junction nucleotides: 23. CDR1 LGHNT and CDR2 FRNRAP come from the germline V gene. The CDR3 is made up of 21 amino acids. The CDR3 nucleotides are TGTGCTAGTGGTTGGCCGCGGATGTTGGCGAGTAGCGGGGGGGCTACCAATGAGCAGTTCTTC. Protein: CASGWPRMLASSGGATNEQFF.

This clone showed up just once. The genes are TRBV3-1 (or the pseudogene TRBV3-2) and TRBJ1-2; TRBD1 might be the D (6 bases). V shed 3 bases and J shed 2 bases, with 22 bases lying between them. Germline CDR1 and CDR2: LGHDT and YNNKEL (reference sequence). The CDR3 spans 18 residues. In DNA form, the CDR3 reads TGTGCCAGCAGCCAGGGGGGGGCAGGGAAGGTAACCAACTATGGCTACACCTTC. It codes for CASSQGGAGKVTNYGYTF.

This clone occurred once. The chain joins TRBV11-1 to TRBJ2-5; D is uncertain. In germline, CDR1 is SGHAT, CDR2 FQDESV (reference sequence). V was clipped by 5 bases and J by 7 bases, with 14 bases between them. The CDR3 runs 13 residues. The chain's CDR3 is CASSLSGEGTQYF. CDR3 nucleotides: TGTGCCAGCAGCCTTTCTGGAGAAGGGACCCAGTACTTC.

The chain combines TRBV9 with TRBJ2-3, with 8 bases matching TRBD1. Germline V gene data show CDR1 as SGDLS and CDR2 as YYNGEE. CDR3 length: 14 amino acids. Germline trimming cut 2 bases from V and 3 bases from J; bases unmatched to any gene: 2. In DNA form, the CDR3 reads TGTGCCAGCAGCGTGGACAGGGTGACAGATACGCAGTATTTT. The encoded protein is CASSVDRVTDTQYF.

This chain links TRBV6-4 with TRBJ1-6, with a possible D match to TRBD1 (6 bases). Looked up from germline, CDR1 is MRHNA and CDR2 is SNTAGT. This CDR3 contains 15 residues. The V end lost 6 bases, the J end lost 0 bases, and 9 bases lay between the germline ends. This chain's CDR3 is CASREGGSYNSPLHF. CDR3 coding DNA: TGTGCCAGCAGAGAAGGGGGCTCCTATAATTCACCCCTCCACTTT.

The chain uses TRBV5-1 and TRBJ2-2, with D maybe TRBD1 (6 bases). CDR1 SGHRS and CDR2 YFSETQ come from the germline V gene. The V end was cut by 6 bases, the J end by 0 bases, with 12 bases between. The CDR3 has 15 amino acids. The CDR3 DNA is TGCGCCAGCACTCCGGACAGTGCGAACACCGGGGAGCTGTTTTTT. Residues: CASTPDSANTGELFF.

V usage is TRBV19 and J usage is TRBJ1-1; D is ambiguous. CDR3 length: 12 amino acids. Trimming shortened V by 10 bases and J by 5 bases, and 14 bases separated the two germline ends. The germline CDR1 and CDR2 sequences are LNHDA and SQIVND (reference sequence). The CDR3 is CATLSIGTEAFF. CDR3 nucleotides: TGTGCCACCTTATCAATCGGGACTGAAGCTTTCTTT. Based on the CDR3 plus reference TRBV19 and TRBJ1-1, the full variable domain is DGGITQSPKYLFRKEGQNVTLSCEQNLNHDAMYWYRQDPGQGLRLIYYSQIVNDFQKGDIAEGYSVSREKKESFPLTVTSAQKNPTAFYLCATLSIGTEAFFGQGTRLTVV.

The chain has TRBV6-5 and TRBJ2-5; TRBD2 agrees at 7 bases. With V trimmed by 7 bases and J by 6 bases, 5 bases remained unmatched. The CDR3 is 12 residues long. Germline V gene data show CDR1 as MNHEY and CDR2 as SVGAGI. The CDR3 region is CASIGGGKTQYF. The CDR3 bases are TGTGCCAGCATTGGGGGGGGTAAGACCCAGTACTTC.

CDR3 amino acids: CASSPWTEGAFF. Written as DNA, the CDR3 is TGTGCCAGCAGTCCTTGGACAGAGGGGGCTTTCTTT. V and J are TRBV12-3 or TRBV12-4 and TRBJ1-1, with D tentatively TRBD1 (6 bases). The CDR3 is 12 amino acids. Trimming cost V 5 bases and J 11 bases, with 15 bases left between them.

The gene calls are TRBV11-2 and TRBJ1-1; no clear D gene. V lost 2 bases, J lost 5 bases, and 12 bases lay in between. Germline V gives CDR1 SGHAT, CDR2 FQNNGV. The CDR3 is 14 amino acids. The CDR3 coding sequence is TGTGCCAGCAGCTTATCGGAGGGCGGGACTGAAGCTTTCTTT. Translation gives CASSLSEGGTEAFF.

CDR3 sequence reads: CASSRVLAGGYEQYF. The CDR3 DNA reads as TGTGCCAGCAGCCGTGTACTAGCGGGGGGATACGAGCAGTACTTC. The chain links TRBV7-2 to TRBJ2-7; 12 bases are shared with TRBD2. V was clipped by 5 bases and J by 4 bases; unmatched bases: 6. This CDR3 is built from 15 residues. Germline assignment: CDR1 SGHTA and CDR2 FQGNSA.

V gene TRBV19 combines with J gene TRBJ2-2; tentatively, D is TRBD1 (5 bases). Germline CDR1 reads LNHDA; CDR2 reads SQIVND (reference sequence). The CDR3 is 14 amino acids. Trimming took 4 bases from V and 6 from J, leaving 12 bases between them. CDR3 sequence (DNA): TGTGCCAGTAGTAGCAGGGTCTTGCCCGGGGAGCTGTTTTTT. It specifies CASSSRVLPGELFF.

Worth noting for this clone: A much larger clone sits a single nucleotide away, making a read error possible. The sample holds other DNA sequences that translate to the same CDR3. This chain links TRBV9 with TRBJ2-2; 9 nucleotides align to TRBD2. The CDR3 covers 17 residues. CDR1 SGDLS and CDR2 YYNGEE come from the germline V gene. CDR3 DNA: TGCGCCAGCAGCGTCGCGGCGGGGGGGCCTAGTTCCGGGGAGCTGTTTTTT. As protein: CASSVAAGGPSSGELFF.

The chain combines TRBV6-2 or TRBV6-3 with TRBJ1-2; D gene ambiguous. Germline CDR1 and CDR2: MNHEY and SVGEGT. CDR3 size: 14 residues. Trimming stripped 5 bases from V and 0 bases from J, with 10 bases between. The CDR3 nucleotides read TGTGCCAGCAGTCCCGGGAGCACTAACTATGGCTACACCTTC. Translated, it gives CASSPGSTNYGYTF.

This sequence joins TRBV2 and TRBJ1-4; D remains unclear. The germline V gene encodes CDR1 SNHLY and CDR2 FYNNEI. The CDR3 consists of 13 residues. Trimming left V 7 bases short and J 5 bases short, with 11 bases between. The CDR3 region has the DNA TGTGCCAGCATTTCGGGTTGGAATGAAAAACTGTTTTTT. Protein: CASISGWNEKLFF.

In nucleotides, the CDR3 is TGTGCCTGGAGTCCGGGACTAGCGGGGGGAAGCGAGCAGTTCTTC. Protein sequence: CAWSPGLAGGSEQFF. The chain employs TRBV30 and TRBJ2-1; the match to TRBD2 covers 15 bases. The V segment lost 2 bases and the J segment 10 bases; nucleotides outside the gene matches: 6. CDR1 and CDR2 (germline): GTSNPN, SVGIG (reference sequence). The CDR3 covers 15 residues.

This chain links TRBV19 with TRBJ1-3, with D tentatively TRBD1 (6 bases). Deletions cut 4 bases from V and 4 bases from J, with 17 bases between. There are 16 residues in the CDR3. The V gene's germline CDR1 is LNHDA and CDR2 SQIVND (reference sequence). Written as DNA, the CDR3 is TGTGCCAGTAGTACACCCCAGGGGACGGGAGGAAACACCATATATTTT. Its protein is CASSTPQGTGGNTIYF.

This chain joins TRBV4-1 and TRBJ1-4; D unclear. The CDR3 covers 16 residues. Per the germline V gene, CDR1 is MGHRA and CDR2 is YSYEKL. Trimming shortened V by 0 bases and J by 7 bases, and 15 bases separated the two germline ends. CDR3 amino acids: CASSQDTGRRGEKLFF. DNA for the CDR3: TGCGCCAGCAGCCAAGATACCGGCAGGCGGGGTGAAAAACTGTTTTTT.

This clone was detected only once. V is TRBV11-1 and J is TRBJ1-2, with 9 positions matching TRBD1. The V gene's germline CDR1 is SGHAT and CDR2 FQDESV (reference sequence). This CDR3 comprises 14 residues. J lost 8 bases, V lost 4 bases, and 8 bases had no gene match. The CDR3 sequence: CASSYEQGATGYTF. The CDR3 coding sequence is TGTGCCAGCAGCTACGAACAGGGGGCGACGGGCTACACCTTC.

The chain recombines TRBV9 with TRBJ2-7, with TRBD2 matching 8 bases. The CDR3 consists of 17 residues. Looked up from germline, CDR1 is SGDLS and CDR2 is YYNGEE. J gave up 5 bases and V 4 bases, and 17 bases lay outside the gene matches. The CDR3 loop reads CASSLGAPAGGHNEQYF. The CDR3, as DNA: TGTGCCAGCAGCCTTGGAGCACCGGCGGGGGGCCACAACGAGCAGTACTTC.

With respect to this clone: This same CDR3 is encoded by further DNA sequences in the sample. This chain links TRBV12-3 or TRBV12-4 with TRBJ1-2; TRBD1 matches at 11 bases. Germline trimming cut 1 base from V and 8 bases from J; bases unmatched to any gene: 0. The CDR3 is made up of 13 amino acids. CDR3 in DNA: TGTGCCAGCAGTTTAGGGACAGGGGGCGGCTACACCTTC. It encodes CASSLGTGGGYTF.